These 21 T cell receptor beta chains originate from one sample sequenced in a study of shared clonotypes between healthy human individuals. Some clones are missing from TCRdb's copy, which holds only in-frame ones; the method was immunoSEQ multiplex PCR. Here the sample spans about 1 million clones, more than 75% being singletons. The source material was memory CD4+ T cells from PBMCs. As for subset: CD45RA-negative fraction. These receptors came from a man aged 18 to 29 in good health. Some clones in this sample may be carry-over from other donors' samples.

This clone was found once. The CDR3 nucleotides are TGTGCCAGCAGACTGGAGACTGGGGCCAACGTCCTGACTTTC. Translating it yields CASRLETGANVLTF. The V call is TRBV7-2, the J call TRBJ2-6; D is unclear. V was cut by 6 bases and J by 2 bases, with 8 bases left in between. CDR1 is SGHTA and CDR2 is FQGNSA in the germline V gene. CDR3 length equals 14 residues.

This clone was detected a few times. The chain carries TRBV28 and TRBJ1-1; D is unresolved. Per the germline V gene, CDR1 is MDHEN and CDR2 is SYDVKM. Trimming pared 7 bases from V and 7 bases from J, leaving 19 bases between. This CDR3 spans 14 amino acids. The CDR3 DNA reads TGTGCCAGCAAACTCCTAACCGGGGTGGGTGAAGCTTTCTTT. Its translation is CASKLLTGVGEAFF.

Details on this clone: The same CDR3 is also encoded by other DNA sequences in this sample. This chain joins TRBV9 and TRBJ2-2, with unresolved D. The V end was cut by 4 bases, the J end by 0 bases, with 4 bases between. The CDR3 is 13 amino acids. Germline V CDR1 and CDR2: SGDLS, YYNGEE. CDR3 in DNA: TGTGCCAGCAGCCTCGCGAACACCGGGGAGCTGTTTTTT. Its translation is CASSLANTGELFF.

The CDR3 region is CASSLVASATEAFF. CDR3 sequence (DNA): TGCGCCAGCAGCTTGGTTGCGTCGGCCACTGAAGCTTTCTTT. The V gene is TRBV5-1, the J gene TRBJ1-1; D remains unclear. Germline V gene lookup returns CDR1 SGHRS and CDR2 YFSETQ. V lost 0 bases and J lost 4, with 10 bases in between. This CDR3 comprises 14 residues.

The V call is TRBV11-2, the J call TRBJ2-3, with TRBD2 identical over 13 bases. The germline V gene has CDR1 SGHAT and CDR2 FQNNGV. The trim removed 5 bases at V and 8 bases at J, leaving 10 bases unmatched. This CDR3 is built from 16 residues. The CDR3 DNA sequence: TGTGCCAGCAGCGATGGGACTAGCGGGACGTCGGCTACGCAGTATTTT. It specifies CASSDGTSGTSATQYF.

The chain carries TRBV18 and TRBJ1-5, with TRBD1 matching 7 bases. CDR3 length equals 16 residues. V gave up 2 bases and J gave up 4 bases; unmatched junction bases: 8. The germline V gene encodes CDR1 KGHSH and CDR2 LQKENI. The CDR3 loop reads CASSPSRQGGNQPQHF. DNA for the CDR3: TGTGCCAGCTCACCATCCCGACAGGGTGGGAATCAGCCCCAGCATTTT.

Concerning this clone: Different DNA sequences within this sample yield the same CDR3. CDR3 sequence (DNA): TGCGCCAGCAGCTTGTGGGGTAGTGGTGACATTCAGTACTTC. This codes for CASSLWGSGDIQYF. The rearrangement uses TRBV5-1 and TRBJ2-4; D gene unclear. CDR3 size: 14 residues. Germline CDR1 and CDR2: SGHRS and YFSETQ. Deletions cut 1 base from V and 8 bases from J, with 13 bases between. Using reference TRBV5-1 and TRBJ2-4 for the parts outside the CDR3, the full variable domain is KAGVTQTPRYLIKTRGQQVTLSCSPISGHRSVSWYQQTPGQGLQFLFEYFSETQRNKGNFPGRFSGRQFSNSRSEMNVSTLELGDSALYLCASSLWGSGDIQYFGAGTRLSVL.

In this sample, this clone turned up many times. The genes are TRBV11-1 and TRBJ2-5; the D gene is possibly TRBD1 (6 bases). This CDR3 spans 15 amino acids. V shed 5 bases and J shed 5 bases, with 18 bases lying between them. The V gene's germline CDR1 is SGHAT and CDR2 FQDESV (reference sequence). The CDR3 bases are TGTGCCAGCAGCAAATCCGGGACACCCTGGGAGACCCAGTACTTC. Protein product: CASSKSGTPWETQYF. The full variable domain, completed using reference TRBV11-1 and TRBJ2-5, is EAEVAQSPRYKITEKSQAVAFWCDPISGHATLYWYRQILGQGPELLVQFQDESVVDDSQLPKDRFSAERLKGVDSTLKIQPAELGDSAMYLCASSKSGTPWETQYFGPGTRLLVL.

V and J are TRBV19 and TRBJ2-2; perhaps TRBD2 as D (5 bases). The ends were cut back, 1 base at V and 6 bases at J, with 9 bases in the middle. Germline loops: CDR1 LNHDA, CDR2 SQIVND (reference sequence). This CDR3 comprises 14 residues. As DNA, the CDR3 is TGTGCCAGTAGTATAGGAGGGCTACCCGGGGAGCTGTTTTTT. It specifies CASSIGGLPGELFF.

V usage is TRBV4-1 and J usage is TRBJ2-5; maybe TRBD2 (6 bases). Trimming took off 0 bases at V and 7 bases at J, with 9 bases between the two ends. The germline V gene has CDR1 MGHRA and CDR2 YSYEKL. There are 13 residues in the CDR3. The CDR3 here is CASSQDGRGTQYF. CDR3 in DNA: TGCGCCAGCAGCCAAGATGGGCGGGGGACCCAGTACTTC.

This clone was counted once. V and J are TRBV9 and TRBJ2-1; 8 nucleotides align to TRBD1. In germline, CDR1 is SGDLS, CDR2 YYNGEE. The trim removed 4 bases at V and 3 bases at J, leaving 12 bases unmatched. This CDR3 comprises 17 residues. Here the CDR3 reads CASSPQLDRGNYNEQFF. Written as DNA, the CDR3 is TGTGCCAGCAGCCCTCAACTTGACAGGGGTAACTACAATGAGCAGTTCTTC.

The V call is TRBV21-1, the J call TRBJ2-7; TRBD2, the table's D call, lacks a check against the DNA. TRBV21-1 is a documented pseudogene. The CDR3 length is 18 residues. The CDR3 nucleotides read TGTGCCACCCGAACTATAGAGTGGGGAGAGGTACAGTGGAGGGAGCAGTACTTC. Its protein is CATRTIEWGEVQWREQYF.

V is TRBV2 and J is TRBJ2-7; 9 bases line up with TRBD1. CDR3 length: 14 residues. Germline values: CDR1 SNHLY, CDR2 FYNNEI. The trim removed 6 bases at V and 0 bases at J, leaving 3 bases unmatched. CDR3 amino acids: CASRRTGDSYEQYF. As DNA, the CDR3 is TGTGCCAGCAGACGGACAGGGGACTCCTACGAGCAGTACTTC. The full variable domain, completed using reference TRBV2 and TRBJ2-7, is EPEVTQTPSHQVTQMGQEVILRCVPISNHLYFYWYRQILGQKVEFLVSFYNNEISEKSEIFDDQFSVERPDGSNFTLKIRSTKLEDSAMYFCASRRTGDSYEQYFGPGTRLTVT.

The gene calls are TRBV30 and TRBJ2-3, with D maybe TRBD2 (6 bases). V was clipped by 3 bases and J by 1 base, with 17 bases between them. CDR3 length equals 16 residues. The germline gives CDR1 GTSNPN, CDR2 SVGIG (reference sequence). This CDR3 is CAWSPYGRGGTDTQYF. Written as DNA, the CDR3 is TGTGCCTGGAGCCCTTACGGGCGGGGCGGCACAGATACGCAGTATTTT.

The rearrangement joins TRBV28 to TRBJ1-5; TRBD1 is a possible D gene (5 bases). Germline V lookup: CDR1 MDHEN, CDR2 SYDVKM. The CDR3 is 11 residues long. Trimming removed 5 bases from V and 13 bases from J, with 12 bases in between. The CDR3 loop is CASSMDTIQHF. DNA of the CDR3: TGTGCCAGCAGTATGGACACCATACAGCATTTT.

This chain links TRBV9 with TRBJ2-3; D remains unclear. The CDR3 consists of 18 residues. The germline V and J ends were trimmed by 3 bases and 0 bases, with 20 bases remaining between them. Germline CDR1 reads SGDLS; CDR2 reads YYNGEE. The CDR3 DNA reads TGTGCCAGCAGCGAATTGCCAAGGTCGGGCGAGAGCACAGATACGCAGTATTTT. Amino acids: CASSELPRSGESTDTQYF.

The CDR3 is CASSTLAGAQETQYF. In nucleotides, the CDR3 is TGTGCCAGCAGTACTCTAGCGGGAGCACAAGAGACCCAGTACTTC. The chain links TRBV28 to TRBJ2-5, with 10 nucleotides matching TRBD2. V shed 5 bases, J shed 2 bases, and the junction held 5 bases outside the gene matches. This CDR3 is 15 amino acids long. In germline, CDR1 is MDHEN, CDR2 SYDVKM.

CDR3 sequence (DNA): TGTGCCAGCAGCGTAATTCCTGGGACAGGCAACACTGAAGCTTTCTTT. It codes for CASSVIPGTGNTEAFF. V and J are TRBV9 and TRBJ1-1, with 8 bases aligning to TRBD1. The germline CDR1 and CDR2 sequences are SGDLS and YYNGEE. This CDR3 spans 16 amino acids. V gave up 1 base and J gave up 2 bases; unmatched junction bases: 7.

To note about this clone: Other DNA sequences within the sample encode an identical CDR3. CDR3 sequence (DNA): TGTGCCAGCAGCGCCGGGACTAGCGGATACAATGAGCAGTTCTTC. Its translation: CASSAGTSGYNEQFF. J is TRBJ2-1 and V is TRBV9, with TRBD2 matching 11 bases. Germline V gene data show CDR1 as SGDLS and CDR2 as YYNGEE. The CDR3 runs 15 residues. Losses at the gene ends were 3 bases for V and 4 bases for J; bases not matched to a gene: 3.

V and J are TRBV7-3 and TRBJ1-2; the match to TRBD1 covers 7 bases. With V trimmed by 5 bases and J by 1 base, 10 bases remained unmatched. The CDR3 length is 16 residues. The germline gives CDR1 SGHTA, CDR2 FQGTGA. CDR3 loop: CASSPYEGTDNYGYTF. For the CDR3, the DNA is TGTGCCAGCAGCCCCTATGAAGGGACAGATAACTATGGCTACACCTTC.

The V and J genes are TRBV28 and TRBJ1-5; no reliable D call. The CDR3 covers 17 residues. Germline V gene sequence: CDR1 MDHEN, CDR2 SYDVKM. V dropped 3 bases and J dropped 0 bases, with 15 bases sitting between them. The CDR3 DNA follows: TGTGCCAGCAGTTTCCCGGTTAGCAGCTTTAGCAATCAGCCCCAGCATTTT. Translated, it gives CASSFPVSSFSNQPQHF.